Below, 14 T cell receptor beta chains from the same sample are listed, as sequenced in a study of shared clonotypes between healthy human individuals. Produced via immunoSEQ multiplex PCR; TCRdb's table is partial and in-frame only. The data hold around 2.1 million clones, with under 95% observed a single time. The naive CD8 population came from CD45RO-negative cells selected for CCR7, without terminally differentiated effector memory CD45RA+ cells. The sequenced sample consisted of naive CD8+ T cells from PBMCs. Receptor source: a man younger than 30 in good health. Some clones in this sample may be carry-over from other donors' samples.

The chain employs TRBV28 and TRBJ2-1; D not resolved. Germline lookup yields CDR1 MDHEN and CDR2 SYDVKM. This CDR3 spans 15 amino acids. Deletions cut 5 bases from V and 2 bases from J, with 13 bases between. The CDR3 nucleotides are TGTGCCAGCAGTCGGACGCGCCGTCCCTACAATGAGCAGTTCTTC. This gives the protein CASSRTRRPYNEQFF. The variable domain in full, with the rest retrieved from reference TRBV28 and TRBJ2-1, is DVKVTQSSRYLVKRTGEKVFLECVQDMDHENMFWYRQDPGLGLRLIYFSYDVKMKEKGDIPEGYSVSREKKERFSLILESASTNQTSMYLCASSRTRRPYNEQFFGPGTRLTVL.

The chain is built from TRBV5-3 and TRBJ2-7; D possibly corresponds to TRBD2 (6 bases). TRBV5-3 belongs to the ORF category, with a function that is uncertain. The V end was cut by 3 bases, the J end by 6 bases, with 16 bases between. The CDR3 contains 14 residues. The CDR3 DNA follows: TGTGCCAGAAGCTCGGACTATGAAGGAACCGAGCAGTACTTC. Protein: CARSSDYEGTEQYF.

The genes are TRBV4-1 and TRBJ2-7; 9 bases align to TRBD1. Germline V gene data show CDR1 as MGHRA and CDR2 as YSYEKL. The CDR3 has 17 residues. J was trimmed by 0 bases and V by 4 bases; bases with no gene match: 10. DNA of the CDR3: TGCGCCAGCAGCCGCCCGGGGGCGGGACAGGGCTCCTACGAGCAGTACTTC. Translated: CASSRPGAGQGSYEQYF.

The chain carries TRBV7-9 and TRBJ2-3, with D possibly being TRBD2 (6 bases). The germline gives CDR1 SEHNR, CDR2 FQNEAQ (reference sequence). The V end lost 5 bases, the J end lost 0 bases, and 12 bases lay between the germline ends. The CDR3 is made up of 15 amino acids. CDR3 bases: TGTGCCAGCAGCCGACCGGGAGTTAGCACAGATACGCAGTATTTT. Its protein is CASSRPGVSTDTQYF.

V usage is TRBV4-1 and J usage is TRBJ2-1; 9 nucleotides match TRBD2. This CDR3 comprises 17 residues. Germline CDR1 and CDR2: MGHRA and YSYEKL. Germline trimming cut 3 bases from V and 6 bases from J; bases unmatched to any gene: 12. This CDR3 is CASSHQPSGGTTNEQFF. The CDR3, as DNA: TGCGCCAGCAGCCACCAACCGAGCGGGGGGACAACCAATGAGCAGTTCTTC.

V and J are TRBV10-3 and TRBJ2-7; possible D gene TRBD1, 6 bases. V shed 2 bases and J shed 2 bases, with 13 bases lying between them. This CDR3 region has 15 residues. Germline CDR1 reads ENHRY; CDR2 reads SYGVKD. The CDR3 region is CAISEKDSGAYEQYF. The CDR3 coding sequence is TGTGCCATCAGTGAGAAGGACAGCGGAGCCTACGAGCAGTACTTC.

The table lists this clone with a count of one. J is TRBJ2-2 and V is TRBV6-6; 8 bases match TRBD2. This CDR3 contains 16 residues. V gave up 7 bases and J gave up 2 bases; unmatched junction bases: 9. Germline CDR1 and CDR2: MNHNY and SVGAGI (reference sequence). CDR3 sequence (DNA): TGTGCCAGCATCCATCGGCGGGAGGTCAACACCGGGGAGCTGTTTTTT. Encoded protein: CASIHRREVNTGELFF.

The chain recombines TRBV27 with TRBJ2-1; D gene ambiguous. V was shortened by 6 bases and J by 4 bases, with 7 bases between the two germline ends. Germline loops: CDR1 MNHEY, CDR2 SMNVEV (reference sequence). The CDR3 spans 12 residues. CDR3 DNA sequence: TGTGCCAGCAGCTATGATTACAATGAGCAGTTCTTC. Translating it yields CASSYDYNEQFF.

Concerning this clone: Other DNA sequences in this sample translate to the same CDR3. V is TRBV27 and J is TRBJ1-2, with D possibly TRBD1 on 5 matching bases. The CDR3 length is 13 residues. V was trimmed by 2 bases and J by 6 bases, leaving 10 bases between them. Germline CDR1 MNHEY, CDR2 SMNVEV (reference sequence). CDR3 residues: CASSLGAGDGYTF. In DNA form, the CDR3 reads TGTGCCAGCAGTTTAGGGGCAGGAGATGGCTACACCTTC.

The J gene is TRBJ2-3, the V gene TRBV7-8, with D perhaps matching TRBD1 (5 bases). CDR3 length: 17 residues. Germline CDR1 SGHVS, CDR2 FQNEAQ. Trimming stripped 2 bases from V and 0 bases from J, with 15 bases between. CDR3 residues: CASSLSVNRPSTDTQYF. The CDR3 DNA reads as TGTGCCAGCAGCTTAAGTGTCAACAGGCCGAGCACAGATACGCAGTATTTT.

The chain carries TRBV5-1 and TRBJ2-1, with D perhaps matching TRBD1 (5 bases). CDR1 is SGHRS, CDR2 YFSETQ, per germline. This CDR3 is built from 14 residues. Trimming left V 0 bases short and J 6 bases short, with 10 bases between. As DNA, the CDR3 is TGCGCCAGCAGCTTGGTGGGGCGTAGCAATGAGCAGTTCTTC. Translation gives CASSLVGRSNEQFF.

The chain uses TRBV9 and TRBJ2-1, with D possibly TRBD2 on 7 matching bases. Trimming removed 7 bases at V and 7 bases at J, with 15 bases between. The CDR3 length is 13 residues. Germline V lookup: CDR1 SGDLS, CDR2 YYNGEE. The CDR3 spells CASVGRGANEQFF. The CDR3 DNA reads as TGTGCCAGCGTCGGTCGGGGGGCGAATGAGCAGTTCTTC.

The chain couples TRBV28 to TRBJ2-4, with a tentative D call TRBD2 (5 bases). The CDR3 covers 17 residues. Germline CDR1 is MDHEN and CDR2 is SYDVKM. Deletions cut 6 bases from V and 1 base from J, with 19 bases between. The CDR3 DNA reads TGTGCCAGCAGCCAACAGACACGGGAAAGGGCCAAAAACATTCAGTACTTC. It translates to CASSQQTRERAKNIQYF.

The chain is built from TRBV4-3 and TRBJ2-7; D unclear. Germline CDR1 is LGHNA and CDR2 is YSLEER. V lost 0 bases to trimming and J lost 2 bases, with 11 bases between them. The CDR3 covers 15 residues. The CDR3 DNA is TGCGCCAGCAGCCAAGATAGCTCGGACGCCTACGAGCAGTACTTC. Amino acids: CASSQDSSDAYEQYF.